This TCR beta chain emerged from a study of somatic mutations in cytotoxic T cells in rheumatoid arthritis. A remark on this clone: Its specificity is not known.

Findings of the study overall: The CD8+ clonality of rheumatoid arthritis patients increased with age, whereas that of healthy controls did not.

Germline assignment: CDR1 MGHDK and CDR2 SYGVNS. There are 13 residues in the CDR3. With 4 bases clipped from V and 7 bases from J, the junction kept 7 bases outside the gene matches. Generated by immunoSEQ multiplex PCR, the TCRdb table keeps only in-frame clones and is missing some. Of about 19,000 clones listed, about 81% were seen once; the top ten hold over 12%. The clonotype originates from an adult with rheumatoid arthritis. Sequencing was done on a sample of CD8+ T cells sorted from blood. The chain employs TRBV25-1 and TRBJ2-7, with TRBD1 matching over 7 bases. This CDR3 reads CASSGDSPQEQYF. In DNA, the CDR3 is TGTGCCAGCAGTGGGGACAGCCCTCAGGAGCAGTACTTC.